Below are 24 T cell receptor beta chains sequenced from a single sample in a study of shared clonotypes between healthy human individuals (dated by TCRdb to 2020 to 2021). The library was generated by the immunoSEQ multiplex PCR assay. Sourced from immuneACCESS, this table was stored by TCRdb with only in-frame sequences that have V and J called. A share of the clones is absent; for the studies checked, an unresolved V gene accounts for under half, and the remainder has no known explanation. The table for this sample lists over a million clones; roughly 80% of them were counted only once. Of the sample, about 1.4% is held by the ten largest clones. What was sequenced was memory CD4+ T cells sorted from blood. The sample's cell subset or site label, decoded: CD45RA-negative fraction. These receptors were collected from a man aged 18 to 30 in good health.

The chain recombines TRBV7-2 with TRBJ2-5; D is possibly TRBD2 (6 bases). The CDR3 has 13 residues. V was pared by 6 bases and J by 5 bases, with 13 bases between. Germline V gene sequence: CDR1 SGHTA, CDR2 FQGNSA. CDR3 loop: CASSSSVLETQYF. The CDR3 region has the DNA TGTGCCAGCAGTTCTAGCGTTCTGGAGACCCAGTACTTC.

The J gene is TRBJ2-4, the V gene TRBV6-5, with D perhaps TRBD1 or TRBD2 (5 bases each). CDR1 is MNHEY and CDR2 is SVGAGI in the germline V gene. The V end lost 5 bases, the J end lost 0 bases, and 11 bases lay between the germline ends. The CDR3 is made up of 15 amino acids. CDR3 nucleotide sequence: TGTGCCAGCAGTCGGGACCCCCAAGCCAAAAACATTCAGTACTTC. The encoded protein is CASSRDPQAKNIQYF.

The CDR3, as DNA: TGCGCCAGCAGCTTGGAACAGAACGAAAAACTGTTTTTT. It yields the protein CASSLEQNEKLFF. The V gene is TRBV5-1, the J gene TRBJ1-4; D gene uncertain. CDR3 length: 13 amino acids. Trimming shortened V by 0 bases and J by 8 bases, and 8 bases separated the two germline ends. Germline CDR1 reads SGHRS; CDR2 reads YFSETQ. Based on the CDR3 plus reference TRBV5-1 and TRBJ1-4, the full variable domain is KAGVTQTPRYLIKTRGQQVTLSCSPISGHRSVSWYQQTPGQGLQFLFEYFSETQRNKGNFPGRFSGRQFSNSRSEMNVSTLELGDSALYLCASSLEQNEKLFFGSGTQLSVL.

This clone was detected many times. The V gene is TRBV6-1, the J gene TRBJ1-5; unclear D gene. V lost 8 bases to trimming and J lost 3 bases, with 11 bases between them. CDR1 is MNHNS and CDR2 is SASEGT in the germline V gene. The CDR3 has 13 amino acids. This chain's CDR3 is CASALSINQPQHF. The DNA of the CDR3 is TGTGCCAGCGCCCTAAGCATCAATCAGCCCCAGCATTTT.

V is TRBV7-9 and J is TRBJ2-5; 7 bases align to TRBD1. The germline CDR1 and CDR2 sequences are SEHNR and FQNEAQ (reference sequence). The ends lost 1 base at V and 2 bases at J; junction bases unmatched: 4. This CDR3 is 15 amino acids long. CDR3 in amino acids: CASSLGTGEQETQYF. The CDR3 coding sequence is TGTGCCAGCAGCTTAGGGACAGGTGAACAAGAGACCCAGTACTTC.

Turning to this clone: A much larger clone lies a single base off, so this may be a read error. The J gene is TRBJ1-1, the V gene TRBV14; the D is unclear. Trimming took off 4 bases at V and 1 base at J, with 10 bases between the two ends. The germline V gene has CDR1 SGHDN and CDR2 FVKESK. The CDR3 consists of 14 residues. This CDR3 reads CASSLGGGNTEAFF. The CDR3 nucleotides are TGTGCCAGCAGCCTGGGCGGTGGGAACACTGAAGCTTTCTTT.

This clone came up a few times. The chain carries TRBV7-8 and TRBJ1-4, with a possible D match to TRBD1 (5 bases). The length of the CDR3 is 17 residues. V shed 1 base and J shed 7 bases, with 19 bases lying between them. In germline, CDR1 is SGHVS, CDR2 FQNEAQ. CDR3 DNA sequence: TGTGCCAGCAGCTTAGGAATTCAGGGCGGAACAAGTGAAAAACTGTTTTTT. Its protein product is CASSLGIQGGTSEKLFF. Filled out from reference TRBV7-8 and TRBJ1-4, the complete variable domain reads GAGVSQSPRYKVAKRGQDVALRCDPISGHVSLFWYQQALGQGPEFLTYFQNEAQLDKSGLPSDRFFAERPEGSVSTLKIQRTQQEDSAVYLCASSLGIQGGTSEKLFFGSGTQLSVL.

The chain carries TRBV19 and TRBJ2-2, with D perhaps matching TRBD1 (5 bases). Germline CDR1 reads LNHDA; CDR2 reads SQIVND (reference sequence). The CDR3 runs 15 residues. V lost 10 bases to trimming and J lost 7 bases, with 22 bases between them. CDR3 nucleotides: TGTGCCACCTCAAATCTACAGGCGGTTGGCGGGGAGCTGTTTTTT. It codes for CATSNLQAVGGELFF. The variable domain in full, with the rest retrieved from reference TRBV19 and TRBJ2-2, is DGGITQSPKYLFRKEGQNVTLSCEQNLNHDAMYWYRQDPGQGLRLIYYSQIVNDFQKGDIAEGYSVSREKKESFPLTVTSAQKNPTAFYLCATSNLQAVGGELFFGEGSRLTVL.

Concerning this clone: Other DNA sequences within the sample encode an identical CDR3. The chain carries TRBV4-3 and TRBJ1-5; perhaps TRBD1 as D (5 bases). Germline CDR1 LGHNA, CDR2 YSLEER. The V end lost 0 bases, the J end lost 4 bases, and 7 bases lay between the germline ends. The CDR3 is 14 residues long. The CDR3 loop is CASSQERGNQPQHF. In DNA, the CDR3 is TGCGCCAGCAGCCAAGAAAGGGGTAATCAGCCCCAGCATTTT.

This clone was counted between two and nine times. This chain connects TRBV2 to TRBJ1-4, with D possibly matching TRBD1 (5 bases). Germline V CDR1 and CDR2: SNHLY, FYNNEI. This CDR3 contains 14 residues. Trimming pared 6 bases from V and 1 base from J, leaving 9 bases between. CDR3 sequence reads: CASRPGGTNEKLFF. The CDR3 DNA follows: TGTGCCAGCAGGCCGGGGGGAACTAATGAAAAACTGTTTTTT. The variable domain in full, with the rest retrieved from reference TRBV2 and TRBJ1-4, is EPEVTQTPSHQVTQMGQEVILRCVPISNHLYFYWYRQILGQKVEFLVSFYNNEISEKSEIFDDQFSVERPDGSNFTLKIRSTKLEDSAMYFCASRPGGTNEKLFFGSGTQLSVL.

This chain joins TRBV19 and TRBJ1-1; no reliable D call. V dropped 4 bases and J dropped 1 base, with 10 bases sitting between them. The CDR3 spans 14 residues. The germline gives CDR1 LNHDA, CDR2 SQIVND (reference sequence). The CDR3 loop reads CASSTTRKNTEAFF. DNA for the CDR3: TGTGCCAGTAGTACAACTCGGAAGAACACTGAAGCTTTCTTT.

The chain couples TRBV30 to TRBJ2-2; weak D call: TRBD1 (5 bases). The CDR3 extends over 13 amino acids. V lost 2 bases, J lost 5 bases, and 9 bases lay in between. Looked up from germline, CDR1 is GTSNPN and CDR2 is SVGIG (reference sequence). CDR3 loop: CAWSQTGTGELFF. The CDR3 bases are TGTGCCTGGAGTCAAACAGGTACCGGGGAGCTGTTTTTT. The variable domain in full, with the rest retrieved from reference TRBV30 and TRBJ2-2, is SQTIHQWPATLVQPVGSPLSLECTVEGTSNPNLYWYRQAAGRGLQLLFYSVGIGQISSEVPQNLSASRPQDRQFILSSKKLLLSDSGFYLCAWSQTGTGELFFGEGSRLTVL.

The CDR3 reads CASSLDGSEQETQYF. The CDR3 bases are TGCGCCAGCAGCTTGGATGGCAGCGAACAAGAGACCCAGTACTTC. This sequence joins TRBV5-1 and TRBJ2-5, with unresolved D. This CDR3 is built from 15 residues. Germline V gene sequence: CDR1 SGHRS, CDR2 YFSETQ. The V end lost 0 bases, the J end lost 2 bases, and 11 bases lay between the germline ends.

The chain's CDR3 is CASSQDRSGTPPDPGEQYF. Written as DNA, the CDR3 is TGCGCCAGCAGCCAAGATCGAAGTGGGACTCCTCCCGATCCCGGGGAGCAGTACTTC. The chain couples TRBV4-3 to TRBJ2-7; perhaps TRBD2 as D (6 bases). The CDR3 totals 19 residues. Trimming removed 0 bases from V and 7 bases from J, with 28 bases in between. Germline values: CDR1 LGHNA, CDR2 YSLEER.

V is TRBV21-1 and J is TRBJ2-5; the D call of TRBD1 is as the table states it, not checked on the DNA. TRBV21-1 is annotated as a pseudogene. This CDR3 is 15 amino acids long. The CDR3, as DNA: TGTGCCAGCAGCAAAGGAGACAGGATCCAAGAGACCCAGTACTTC. Protein sequence: CASSKGDRIQETQYF.

The rearrangement links TRBV19 to TRBJ2-7; unclear D gene. V lost 5 bases and J lost 1, with 12 bases in between. CDR3 length equals 14 residues. CDR1 LNHDA and CDR2 SQIVND come from the germline V gene (reference sequence). The CDR3 DNA reads as TGTGCCAGTAGTCTTGCAAGGAGATCCTACGAGCAGTACTTC. It yields the protein CASSLARRSYEQYF. Full variable domain (outside the CDR3, taken from reference TRBV19 and TRBJ2-7): DGGITQSPKYLFRKEGQNVTLSCEQNLNHDAMYWYRQDPGQGLRLIYYSQIVNDFQKGDIAEGYSVSREKKESFPLTVTSAQKNPTAFYLCASSLARRSYEQYFGPGTRLTVT.

J is TRBJ1-2 and V is TRBV6-1; 11 nucleotides match TRBD1. In germline, CDR1 is MNHNS, CDR2 SASEGT. This CDR3 contains 15 residues. After removal of 4 bases from V and 12 bases from J, the junction contained 13 bases not matched to a gene. The CDR3 loop is CASSATPGQGERDTF. The CDR3 DNA sequence: TGTGCCAGCAGTGCGACCCCGGGACAGGGGGAGAGGGACACCTTC.

The chain recombines TRBV16 with TRBJ1-2; maybe TRBD1 (5 bases). Germline lookup yields CDR1 KGHSY and CDR2 FQNENV. Trimming pared 1 base from V and 0 bases from J, leaving 9 bases between. The CDR3 covers 15 residues. The CDR3 nucleotides read TGTGCCAGCAGCCAATGGGGCAACTCTAACTATGGCTACACCTTC. Amino acid sequence: CASSQWGNSNYGYTF.

The J gene is TRBJ1-3, the V gene TRBV19, with D tentatively TRBD1 (5 bases). Germline assignment: CDR1 LNHDA and CDR2 SQIVND (reference sequence). Trimming cost V 6 bases and J 0 bases, with 12 bases left between them. The CDR3 contains 15 residues. CDR3 region: CASREGDLSGNTIYF. CDR3 sequence (DNA): TGTGCCAGTAGGGAAGGGGACCTCTCTGGAAACACCATATATTTT. The whole variable domain, filled in from reference TRBV19 and TRBJ1-3, reads DGGITQSPKYLFRKEGQNVTLSCEQNLNHDAMYWYRQDPGQGLRLIYYSQIVNDFQKGDIAEGYSVSREKKESFPLTVTSAQKNPTAFYLCASREGDLSGNTIYFGEGSWLTVV.

The chain couples TRBV2 to TRBJ1-2; unclear D gene. Between the trimmed V and J ends, which lost 6 bases and 1 base, there was a span of 12 bases. This CDR3 is 14 amino acids long. Germline V gene data show CDR1 as SNHLY and CDR2 as FYNNEI. CDR3 in amino acids: CASSFDIFNYGYTF. CDR3 bases: TGTGCCAGCAGCTTTGACATATTTAACTATGGCTACACCTTC.

This clone has a handful of counts. The chain employs TRBV28 and TRBJ1-6, with D hard to call. The V end was cut by 6 bases, the J end by 10 bases, with 10 bases between. There are 12 residues in the CDR3. The germline V gene has CDR1 MDHEN and CDR2 SYDVKM. The CDR3 region has the DNA TGTGCCAGCAGGCAGGTTCACTCACCCCTCCACTTT. Translation gives CASRQVHSPLHF.

This chain uses TRBV5-6 with TRBJ2-7; D is possibly TRBD1 (5 bases). Germline V gene data show CDR1 as SGHDT and CDR2 as YYEEEE. V was trimmed by 6 bases and J by 2 bases, leaving 12 bases between them. The CDR3 has 13 residues. CDR3 in DNA: TGTGCCAGCACCCTCGACAGCCCCTACGAGCAGTACTTC. This codes for CASTLDSPYEQYF.

This chain joins TRBV30 and TRBJ2-1; 13 nucleotides match TRBD2. V gave up 0 bases and J gave up 8 bases; unmatched junction bases: 10. The CDR3 contains 17 residues. Germline loops: CDR1 GTSNPN, CDR2 SVGIG (reference sequence). In DNA form, the CDR3 reads TGTGCCTGGAGTGTTCGACTAGCGGGAGGTAAAGGCGATGAGCAGTTCTTC. This codes for CAWSVRLAGGKGDEQFF.

Only a few counts were recorded for this clone. The J gene is TRBJ1-2, the V gene TRBV25-1; no definite D call. V lost 7 bases, J lost 7 bases, and 16 bases lay in between. The CDR3 covers 13 residues. Germline-derived CDR1 and CDR2 are MGHDK and SYGVNS. In nucleotides, the CDR3 is TGTGCCAGCACCCGATCCGGGCTTTCTGGCTACACCTTC. This codes for CASTRSGLSGYTF.